This TCR beta chain was found in a study of CXCR3-negative and CXCR3-positive naive CD8 T cells. Study results and limitations: Hydrophobicity of TRB CDR3s was greater in CXCR3-positive naive cells than in CXCR3-negative naive cells.

A note on this clonotype: Its target is unknown.

UMI labels and 5' RACE were used to prepare the TRB cDNA libraries. No DNA is given; TCRdb re-called the 5' RACE reads and lists each CDR3 protein once. Its table records 130,000 to 150,000 distinct CDR3 sequences. Germline CDR1 and CDR2: MDHEN and SYDVKM. The CDR3 consists of 14 residues. The sequence was obtained from a human donor in good health. Some clones in this sample may be carry-over from other donors' samples. This rearrangement joins TRBV28 to TRBJ1-5. Sample: naive CXCR3+ CD8+ T cells from blood. The subset denotes: CD45RO-CCR7+CD27+CD95- naive CD8+ T cells expressing CXCR3 (TNR3+). CDR3: CASSWTNSNQPQHF. Filled out from reference TRBV28 and TRBJ1-5, the complete variable domain reads DVKVTQSSRYLVKRTGEKVFLECVQDMDHENMFWYRQDPGLGLRLIYFSYDVKMKEKGDIPEGYSVSREKKERFSLILESASTNQTSMYLCASSWTNSNQPQHFGDGTRLSIL.